The text below deals with one TCR beta chain. Antigen: not known. Given a much more abundant clone one base away, this may be a read error. A second PCR of 7 to 11 cycles used a sample-barcoded 5' primer and a J-beta primer mix. Via MiXCR, TCRdb re-called the 5' RACE reads, giving one row per CDR3 protein. The sample holds about 1,400,000 distinct CDR3 sequences, 42% seen once. The data were taken from a study of blood T cells in healthy people across ages. At the level of the study: Template-switching capture recovered about one barcoded beta molecule per two T cells. Study outcomes and limitations: TCR beta diversity correlated strongly with naive T cell percentage. TCR beta diversity, measured per million T cells, fell in a roughly linear way with age.

PBMCs numbering at least 6.5 million were isolated per sample. The sequence was collected from a young woman in good health. The sequencing input was blood.

The CDR3: CASSPEGYNTDAQYF. CDR3 DNA sequence: TGCGCCAGCAGCCCTGAGGGCTACAACACAGATGCGCAGTATTTT. This chain joins TRBV4-1 and TRBJ2-3; a possible D gene is TRBD2 (5 bases). Germline CDR1 MGHRA, CDR2 YSYEKL. The CDR3 is made up of 15 amino acids.